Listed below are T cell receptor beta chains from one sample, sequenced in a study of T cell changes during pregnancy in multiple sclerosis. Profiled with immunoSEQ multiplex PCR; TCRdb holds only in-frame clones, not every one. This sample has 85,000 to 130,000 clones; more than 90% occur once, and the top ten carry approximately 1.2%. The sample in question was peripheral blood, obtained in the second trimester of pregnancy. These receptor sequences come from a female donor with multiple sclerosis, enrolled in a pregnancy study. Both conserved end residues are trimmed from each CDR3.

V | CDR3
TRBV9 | ASSVPATPNNEQF
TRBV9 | ASSLTGDTQY
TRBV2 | ASSERGQGISYEQY
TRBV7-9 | ASSLEGQFNEKLF
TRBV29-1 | SASGSPNTEAF
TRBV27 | ASSLQGRTEAF
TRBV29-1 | SVEEVQGETQY
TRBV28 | ASSPLAGEGNEQF
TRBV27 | ASSLPPGDPYNSPLH
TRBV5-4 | ASSPFLPGQGGNEQF
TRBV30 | AWRGGAHGYT
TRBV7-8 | ASSFRTGENYGYT
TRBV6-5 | ASRSPGTGNYEQY
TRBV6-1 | ASSSHRWTEAF
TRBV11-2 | ASSLGRVGYT
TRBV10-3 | AIRKSQGQETQY
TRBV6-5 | ASSTAGGSNQPQH
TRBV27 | ASSLNGGQVINEQF
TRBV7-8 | ASSRGTGSNQPQH
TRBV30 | AWSVLKGVGTEAF
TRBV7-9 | ASSSTGTGNTEAF
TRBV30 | AWSVRGGHQPQH
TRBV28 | ASSRPRQRYNTGELF
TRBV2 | ASSGGQPRNNYGYT
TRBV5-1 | ASSRGGHTEAF
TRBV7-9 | ASSPQGSTEAF
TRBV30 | AWSPPRRQETQY
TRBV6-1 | ASESTGNTEAF
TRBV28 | ASSQLAGGYNEQF
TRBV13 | ASSLVSGPPLH
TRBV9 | ASSSRAAGSYEQY
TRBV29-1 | SVELAKTQY
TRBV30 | AWSGQDHNYGYT
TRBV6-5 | ASSYLGTGINEQY
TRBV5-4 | ASSHDRVTDTQY
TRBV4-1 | ASSQVAGTSTDTQY
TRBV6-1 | ASSESTGGDEKLF
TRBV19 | ASAGQETQY
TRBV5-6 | ASSRTRFSYEQY
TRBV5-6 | ASSLDRGNTIY
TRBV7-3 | ASSPGTSGETQY
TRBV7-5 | VRSLLRGSLGTDTQY
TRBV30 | ASGHSFGNTIY
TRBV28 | ASSSRSQPQH
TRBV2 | ASKTADYGYT
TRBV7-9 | ASSLAWTGGGVNEKLF
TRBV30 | AWSATLAAKTEAF
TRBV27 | ASSPRRARETQY
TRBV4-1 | ASSQLQGVGELF
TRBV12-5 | ASGSPGYGYT
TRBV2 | ASKPDRGTEAF
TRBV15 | ATSRGTGSNEQF
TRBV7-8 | ASSNTGETTEAF
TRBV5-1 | ASSQGVTGELF